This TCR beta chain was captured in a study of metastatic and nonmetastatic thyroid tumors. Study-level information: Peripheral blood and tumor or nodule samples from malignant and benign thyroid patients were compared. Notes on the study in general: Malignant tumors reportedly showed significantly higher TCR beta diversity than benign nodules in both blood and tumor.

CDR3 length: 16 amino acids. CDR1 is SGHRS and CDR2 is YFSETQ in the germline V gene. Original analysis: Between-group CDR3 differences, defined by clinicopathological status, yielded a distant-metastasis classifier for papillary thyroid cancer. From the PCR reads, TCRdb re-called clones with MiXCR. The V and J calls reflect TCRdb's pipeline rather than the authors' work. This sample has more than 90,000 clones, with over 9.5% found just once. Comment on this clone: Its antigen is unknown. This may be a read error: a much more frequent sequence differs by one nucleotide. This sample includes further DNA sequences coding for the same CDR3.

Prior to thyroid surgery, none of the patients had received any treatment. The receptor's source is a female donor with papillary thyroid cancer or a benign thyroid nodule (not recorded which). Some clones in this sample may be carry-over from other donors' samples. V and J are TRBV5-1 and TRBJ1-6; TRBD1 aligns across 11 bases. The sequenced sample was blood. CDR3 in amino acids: CASSLGTGGWSSPLHF. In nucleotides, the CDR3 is TGCGCCAGCAGCTTGGGGACAGGGGGCTGGAGTTCACCTCTCCACTTT.